This T cell receptor beta chain was identified in a study of cytomegalovirus exposure and HLA in healthy donors. Looking at the study overall: The same platform as the approximately 660 first-cohort repertoires was used for the 120 validation repertoires, a later analysis reported. General study points: Across donors, most TCRs were seen rarely, yet some public ones were widespread. Overall, around 160 TCR beta chains were annotated as cytomegalovirus-associated.

This table comes from immunoSEQ multiplex PCR, and its TCRdb copy is limited to in-frame clones, with some not included. In the table there are about 110,000 clones, about 88% of which are singletons. As for this clone: Its matching antigen is unknown.

While the first cohort had some 700 subjects, the donors belonged to the separate validation cohort of about 130 subjects. The CDR3 covers 15 residues. The chain is built from TRBV21-1 and TRBJ1-5; the table assigns TRBD1, which was not confirmed against the DNA. TRBV21-1 is a pseudogene. The receptor was derived from a young woman in good health and CMV-seronegative. Sequenced material: PBMCs. Here the CDR3 reads CASSEYRGNNQPQHF. CDR3 nucleotides: TGTGCCAGCAGCGAGTACAGGGGAAACAATCAGCCCCAGCATTTT.